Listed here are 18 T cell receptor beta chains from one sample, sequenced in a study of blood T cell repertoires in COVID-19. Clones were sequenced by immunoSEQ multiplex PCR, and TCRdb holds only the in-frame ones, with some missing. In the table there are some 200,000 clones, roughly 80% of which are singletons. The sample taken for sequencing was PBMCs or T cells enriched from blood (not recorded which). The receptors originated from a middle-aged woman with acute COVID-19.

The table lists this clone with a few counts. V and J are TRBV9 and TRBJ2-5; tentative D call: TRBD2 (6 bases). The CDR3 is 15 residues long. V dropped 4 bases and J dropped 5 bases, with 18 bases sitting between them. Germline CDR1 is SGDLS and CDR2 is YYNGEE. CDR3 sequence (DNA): TGTGCCAGCAGCACCCAAAGCGGGCTGGGGGAGACCCAGTACTTC. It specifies CASSTQSGLGETQYF. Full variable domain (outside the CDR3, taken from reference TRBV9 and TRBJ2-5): DSGVTQTPKHLITATGQRVTLRCSPRSGDLSVYWYQQSLDQGLQFLIQYYNGEERAKGNILERFSAQQFPDLHSELNLSSLELGDSALYFCASSTQSGLGETQYFGPGTRLLVL.

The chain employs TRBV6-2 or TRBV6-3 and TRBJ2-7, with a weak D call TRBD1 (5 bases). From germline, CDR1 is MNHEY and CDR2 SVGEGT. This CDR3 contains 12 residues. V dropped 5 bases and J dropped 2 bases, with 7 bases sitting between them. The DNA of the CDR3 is TGTGCCAGCAGTAAACAGGCCTACGAGCAGTACTTC. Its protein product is CASSKQAYEQYF.

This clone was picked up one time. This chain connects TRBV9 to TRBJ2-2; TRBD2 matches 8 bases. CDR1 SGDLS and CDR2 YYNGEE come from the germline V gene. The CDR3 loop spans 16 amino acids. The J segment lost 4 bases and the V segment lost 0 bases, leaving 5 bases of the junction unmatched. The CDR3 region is CASSVGTGGGTGELFF. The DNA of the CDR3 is TGTGCCAGCAGCGTAGGAACGGGAGGGGGCACCGGGGAGCTGTTTTTT.

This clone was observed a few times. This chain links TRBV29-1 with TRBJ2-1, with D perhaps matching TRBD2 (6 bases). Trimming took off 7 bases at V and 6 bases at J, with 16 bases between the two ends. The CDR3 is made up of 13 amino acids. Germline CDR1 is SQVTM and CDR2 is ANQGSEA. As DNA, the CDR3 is TGCAGCGCGAGACTAGGCGGCACCAATGAGCAGTTCTTC. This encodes CSARLGGTNEQFF.

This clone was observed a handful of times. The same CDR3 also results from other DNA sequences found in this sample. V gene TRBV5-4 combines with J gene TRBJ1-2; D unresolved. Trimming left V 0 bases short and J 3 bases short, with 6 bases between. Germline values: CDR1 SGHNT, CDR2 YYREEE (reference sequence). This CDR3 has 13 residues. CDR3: CASSLESDYGYTF. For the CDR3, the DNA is TGTGCCAGCAGCTTGGAATCGGACTATGGCTACACCTTC.

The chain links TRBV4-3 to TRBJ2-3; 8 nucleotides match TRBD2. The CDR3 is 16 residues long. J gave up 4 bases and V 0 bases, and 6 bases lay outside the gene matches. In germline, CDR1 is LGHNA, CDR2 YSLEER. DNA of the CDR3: TGCGCCAGCAGCCAAGATATGGCGGGGGGCGCAGATACGCAGTATTTT. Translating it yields CASSQDMAGGADTQYF.

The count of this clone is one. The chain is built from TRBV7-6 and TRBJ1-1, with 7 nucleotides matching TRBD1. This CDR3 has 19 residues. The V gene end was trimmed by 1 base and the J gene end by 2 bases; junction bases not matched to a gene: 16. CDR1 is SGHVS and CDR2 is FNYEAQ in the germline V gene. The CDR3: CASSLVGTMTGRLNTEAFF. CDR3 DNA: TGTGCCAGCAGCTTAGTTGGGACCATGACAGGGCGACTCAACACTGAAGCTTTCTTT.

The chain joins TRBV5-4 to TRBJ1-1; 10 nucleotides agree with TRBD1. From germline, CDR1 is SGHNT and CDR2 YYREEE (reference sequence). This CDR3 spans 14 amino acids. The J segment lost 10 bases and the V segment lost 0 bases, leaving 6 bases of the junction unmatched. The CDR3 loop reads CASSLEGTGVLAFF. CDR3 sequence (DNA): TGTGCCAGCAGCTTGGAAGGGACAGGGGTCCTAGCTTTCTTT. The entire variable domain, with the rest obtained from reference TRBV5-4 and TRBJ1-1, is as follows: ETGVTQSPTHLIKTRGQQVTLRCSSQSGHNTVSWYQQALGQGPQFIFQYYREEENGRGNFPPRFSGLQFPNYSSELNVNALELDDSALYLCASSLEGTGVLAFFGQGTRLTVV.

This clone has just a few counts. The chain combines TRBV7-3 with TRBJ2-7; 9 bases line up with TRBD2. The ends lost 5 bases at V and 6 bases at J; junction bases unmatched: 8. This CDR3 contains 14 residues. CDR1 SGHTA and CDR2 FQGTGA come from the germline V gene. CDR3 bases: TGTGCCAGCAGCCAGGGAGCGGGAGGAAGCGAGCAGTACTTC. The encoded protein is CASSQGAGGSEQYF.

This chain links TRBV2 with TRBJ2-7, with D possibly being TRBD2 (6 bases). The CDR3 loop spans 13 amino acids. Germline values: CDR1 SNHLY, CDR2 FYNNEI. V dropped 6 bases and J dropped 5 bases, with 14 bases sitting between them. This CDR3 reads CASRTAGSHEQYF. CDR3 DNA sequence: TGTGCCAGCAGGACTGCGGGGTCCCACGAGCAGTACTTC.

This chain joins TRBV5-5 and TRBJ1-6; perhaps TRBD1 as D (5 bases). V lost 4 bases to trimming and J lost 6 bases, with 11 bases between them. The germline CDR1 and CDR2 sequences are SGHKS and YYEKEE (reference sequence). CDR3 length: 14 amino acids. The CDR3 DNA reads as TGTGCCAGCAGCGTGGGACTGAGTAATTCACCCCTCCACTTT. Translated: CASSVGLSNSPLHF.

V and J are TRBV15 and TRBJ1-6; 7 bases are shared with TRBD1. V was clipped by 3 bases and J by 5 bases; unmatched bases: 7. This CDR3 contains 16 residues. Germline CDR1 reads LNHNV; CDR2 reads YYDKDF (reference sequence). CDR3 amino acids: CATSRIRDSHNSPLHF. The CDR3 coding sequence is TGTGCCACCAGCAGGATTCGGGACAGCCATAATTCACCCCTCCACTTT.

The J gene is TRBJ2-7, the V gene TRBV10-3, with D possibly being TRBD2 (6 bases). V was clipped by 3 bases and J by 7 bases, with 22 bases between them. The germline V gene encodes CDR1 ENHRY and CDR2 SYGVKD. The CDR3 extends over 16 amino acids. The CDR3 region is CAISDTASTRVYEQYF. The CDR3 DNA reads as TGTGCCATCAGTGATACTGCCTCGACTAGGGTTTATGAGCAGTACTTC.

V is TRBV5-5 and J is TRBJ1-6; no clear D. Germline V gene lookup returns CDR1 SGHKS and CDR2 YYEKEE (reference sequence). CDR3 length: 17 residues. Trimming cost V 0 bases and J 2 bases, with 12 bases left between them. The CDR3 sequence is CASSLGDTGAYNSPLHF. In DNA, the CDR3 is TGTGCCAGCAGCTTGGGAGACACCGGTGCCTATAATTCACCCCTCCACTTT.

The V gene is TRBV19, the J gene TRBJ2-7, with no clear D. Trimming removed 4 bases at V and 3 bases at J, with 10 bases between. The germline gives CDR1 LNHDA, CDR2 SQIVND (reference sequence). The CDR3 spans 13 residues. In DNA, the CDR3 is TGTGCCAGTAGTAGAGCCTTGAACTACGAGCAGTACTTC. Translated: CASSRALNYEQYF.

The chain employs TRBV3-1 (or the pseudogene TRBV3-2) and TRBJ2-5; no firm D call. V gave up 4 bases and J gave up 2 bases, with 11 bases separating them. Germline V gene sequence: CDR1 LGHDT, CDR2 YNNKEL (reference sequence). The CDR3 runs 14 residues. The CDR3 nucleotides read TGTGCCAGCAGCCCTCCGGGTCCTCAAGAGACCCAGTACTTC. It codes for CASSPPGPQETQYF.

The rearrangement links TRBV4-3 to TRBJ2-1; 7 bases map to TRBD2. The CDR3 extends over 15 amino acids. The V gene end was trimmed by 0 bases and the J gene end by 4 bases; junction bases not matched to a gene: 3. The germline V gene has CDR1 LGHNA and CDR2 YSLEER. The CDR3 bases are TGCGCCAGCAGCCAAGAGTCTAGCGGTTACAATGAGCAGTTCTTC. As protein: CASSQESSGYNEQFF.

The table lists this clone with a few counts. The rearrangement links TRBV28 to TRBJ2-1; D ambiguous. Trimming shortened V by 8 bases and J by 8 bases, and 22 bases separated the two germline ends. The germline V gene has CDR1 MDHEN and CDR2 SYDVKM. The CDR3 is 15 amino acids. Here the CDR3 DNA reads TGTGCCAGCGCCAGTTTGGTACTCCGAGAGGATGAGCAGTTCTTC. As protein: CASASLVLREDEQFF.